This TCR beta chain emerged from a study of shared clonotypes between healthy human individuals. Unmatched junction bases numbered 4, after V lost 4 bases and J lost 2 bases. This CDR3 has 14 amino acids. Per germline, CDR1 SGHVS and CDR2 FQNEAQ. The table came from immunoSEQ multiplex PCR; TCRdb's copy has only in-frame clones and leaves some out. The table has about 2.1 million clones, over 85% seen once. Terminally differentiated effector memory CD45RA+ cells were excluded from the naive CD8 cells, which were CD45RO-negative and positively selected for CCR7. All donors qualified as healthy HIV-negative adults and had experienced no recent acute infections or vaccinations. The study, taken as a whole, reports: Among donors, the sharing of clonotypes was expected to be influenced by sequencing depth. Compared with clonotypes that all four donors shared, non-shared clonotypes had lower generation probabilities.

In the case of this clone: Its specificity is not known.

This chain joins TRBV7-8 and TRBJ1-1, with 7 bases identical to TRBD1. This TCR derives from a man between 18 and 29 years old in good health. Some clones in this sample may be carry-over from other donors' samples. Sequencing was carried out using naive CD8+ T cells from PBMCs. Here the CDR3 DNA reads TGTGCCAGCAGCTCCACAGGGGACAACACTGAAGCTTTCTTT. It is translated as CASSSTGDNTEAFF.